This entry describes one TCR beta chain. This clonotype was detected many times. Its antigen specificity is not known. No much larger clonotype is one base removed from it; base qualities were not supplied. These data originate in a study of T cell repertoires in cytomegalovirus infection (dated by TCRdb to between 2018 and 2021). Context from the whole study: Recently identified HLA-C-restricted CMV epitopes, whose presentation resists viral immunomodulation, were targeted by peptide stimulations together with well-studied HLA-B-restricted epitopes. The HLA type of each donor mattered for the analysis, because public TCR beta signatures pointed to carriage of CMV infection along with the matching HLA type.

The sample's treatment or condition, from its label and the paper: in vitro stimulation with specific CMV peptide epitopes to enrich CMV-specific T cells. The instrument given in TCRdb is Illumina HiSeq 1500. TCRdb trimmed the raw reads at Q25, called clones with MiXCR and kept productive beta chains. CDR3 protein duplicates are merged, each entry listing the most common genes and DNA. In all, the sample holds around 800,000 distinct CDR3 sequences, and about 30% of those were seen once. The leading ten clones occupy around 12% of the sample. Measured from the cysteine to the phenylalanine, the CDR3 is 15 residues long. Only the CDR3 region is kept as DNA, spanning 45 bases read in frame from base 1. The germline V gene gives CDR1 as MDHEN and CDR2 as SYDVKM. Trimming removed 3 bases from V and 7 bases from J, leaving 15 bases between the germline ends. The paper as a whole reports these results and caveats: Carriers of CMV infection plus the relevant HLA type were discriminated by the cumulative frequency of public TCR beta family members in the study cohort and in an independent roughly 350-donor cohort. The ex vivo response was dominated by HLA-C-restricted CMV-specific TCR beta clonotypes, and the single most frequent clonotype in two of eight donors was supplied by these HLA-C-restricted clonotypes.

The TCR comes from a human donor in good health (CMV status not recorded). Some clones in this sample may be carry-over from other donors' samples. Here the chain combines TRBV28 and TRBJ1-4; there is no confident call for the D gene. The material was cultured CD8+ T cells from PBMCs, obtained from culture after CMV antigen stimulation. This receptor has the CDR3 CASSFYPGYVEKLFF. The nucleotides are TGTGCCAGCAGTTTTTATCCGGGTTATGTTGAAAAACTGTTTTTT.